The clone carrying this TCR beta chain occurred once. What it binds is not known. These data belong to a study of Tregs in tolerant kidney transplant recipients. Unstimulated Tregs (CD4+CD25+CD127-) and CD4+CD25- non-Tregs were sorted from PBMCs. The study's findings and limits: Findings come from small patient numbers and require larger validation. Nucleotide sequences could not be compared across some patients' samples due to primer changes. Antigen-driven expansion was suggested because donor-specific Tregs expanded more than all Tregs in tolerant patients.

V gave up 6 bases and J gave up 3 bases; unmatched junction bases: 6. From germline, CDR1 is SGHRS and CDR2 YFSETQ. The CDR3 is made up of 14 amino acids. Produced via immunoSEQ multiplex PCR; TCRdb's table is partial and in-frame only. The table includes tens of thousands of clones, approximately 98% detected once. The source is a human donor who received a combined kidney and bone marrow transplant. The sample was Tregs from blood, taken before the transplant. The chain recombines TRBV5-1 with TRBJ2-1; TRBD2 matches 7 bases. The CDR3 DNA reads TGCGCCAGCACGGGCGGGAGTAACTACAATGAGCAGTTCTTC. It codes for CASTGGSNYNEQFF.